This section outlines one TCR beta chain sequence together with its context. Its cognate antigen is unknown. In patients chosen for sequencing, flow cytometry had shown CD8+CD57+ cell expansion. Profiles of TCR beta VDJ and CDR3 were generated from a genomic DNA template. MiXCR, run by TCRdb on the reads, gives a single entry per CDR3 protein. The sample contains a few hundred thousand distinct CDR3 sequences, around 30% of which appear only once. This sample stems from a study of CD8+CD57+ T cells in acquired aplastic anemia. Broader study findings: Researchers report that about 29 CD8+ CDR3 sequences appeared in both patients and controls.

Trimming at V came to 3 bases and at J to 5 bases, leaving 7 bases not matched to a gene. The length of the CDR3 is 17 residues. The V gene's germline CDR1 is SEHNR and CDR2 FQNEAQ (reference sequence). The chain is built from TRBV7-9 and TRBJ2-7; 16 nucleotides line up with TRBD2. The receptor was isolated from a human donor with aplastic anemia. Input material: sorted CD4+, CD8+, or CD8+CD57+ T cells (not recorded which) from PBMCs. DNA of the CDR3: TGTGCCAGCAGCTTGGGGGGACTAGCGGGGGGGGTCAACGAGCAGTACTTC. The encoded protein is CASSLGGLAGGVNEQYF.